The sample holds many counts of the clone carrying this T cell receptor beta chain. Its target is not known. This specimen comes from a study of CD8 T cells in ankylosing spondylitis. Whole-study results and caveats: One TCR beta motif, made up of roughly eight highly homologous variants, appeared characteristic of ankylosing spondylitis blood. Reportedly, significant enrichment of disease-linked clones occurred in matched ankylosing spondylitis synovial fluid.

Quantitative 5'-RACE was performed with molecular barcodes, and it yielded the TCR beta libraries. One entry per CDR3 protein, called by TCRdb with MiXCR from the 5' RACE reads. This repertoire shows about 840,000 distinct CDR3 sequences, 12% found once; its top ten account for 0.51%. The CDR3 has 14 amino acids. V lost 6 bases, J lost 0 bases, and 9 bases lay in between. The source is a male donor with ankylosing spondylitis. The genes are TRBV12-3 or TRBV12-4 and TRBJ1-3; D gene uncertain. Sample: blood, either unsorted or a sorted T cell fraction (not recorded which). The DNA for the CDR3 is TGTGCCAGCAGCGGGGTGAGCTCTGGAAACACCATATATTTT. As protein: CASSGVSSGNTIYF.